A single sample is the source of the 25 T cell receptor beta chains below, sequenced in a study of T cell changes during pregnancy in multiple sclerosis. Clones were read by immunoSEQ multiplex PCR, and TCRdb kept only the in-frame ones, dropping some. The data hold tens of thousands of clones, with approximately 93% observed a single time. The sequencing used CD4+ T cells from peripheral blood mononuclear cells, collected in the first trimester of pregnancy. These receptors all stem from a female donor with multiple sclerosis, enrolled in a pregnancy study.

The CDR3 reads CASSEPGQGSVGYTF. In DNA, the CDR3 is TGTGCCAGCAGTGAACCGGGACAGGGGTCGGTTGGCTACACCTTC. This chain joins TRBV6-1 and TRBJ1-2; TRBD1 matches 10 bases. Losses at the gene ends were 2 bases for V and 7 bases for J; bases not matched to a gene: 7. This CDR3 region has 15 residues. CDR1 and CDR2 (germline): MNHNS, SASEGT.

The chain recombines TRBV2 with TRBJ2-3; TRBD1 aligns across 7 bases. This CDR3 comprises 14 residues. Germline loops: CDR1 SNHLY, CDR2 FYNNEI. V trimming: 7 bases; J trimming: 2 bases; junction bases outside the gene matches: 6. The CDR3 sequence: CASKVQGSTDTQYF. Written as DNA, the CDR3 is TGTGCCAGCAAGGTACAGGGGTCCACAGATACGCAGTATTTT.

The gene calls are TRBV6-1 and TRBJ2-3; 10 positions match TRBD2. The length of the CDR3 is 18 residues. Germline trimming cut 3 bases from V and 0 bases from J; bases unmatched to any gene: 9. Germline V lookup: CDR1 MNHNS, CDR2 SASEGT. In DNA form, the CDR3 reads TGTGCCAGCAGTGAGCACTTAGCGGGGGGCCTTAGCACAGATACGCAGTATTTT. It codes for CASSEHLAGGLSTDTQYF.

The chain joins TRBV9 to TRBJ1-4; 8 bases agree with TRBD1. The CDR3 contains 15 residues. V lost 2 bases, J lost 4 bases, and 4 bases stayed unmatched. Germline lookup yields CDR1 SGDLS and CDR2 YYNGEE. Written as DNA, the CDR3 is TGTGCCAGCAGCGTTGGGACAGGTTATAATGAAAAACTGTTTTTT. As protein: CASSVGTGYNEKLFF. The full variable domain, with the rest looked up from reference TRBV9 and TRBJ1-4, is DSGVTQTPKHLITATGQRVTLRCSPRSGDLSVYWYQQSLDQGLQFLIQYYNGEERAKGNILERFSAQQFPDLHSELNLSSLELGDSALYFCASSVGTGYNEKLFFGSGTQLSVL.

The V gene is TRBV27, the J gene TRBJ2-5; D possibly corresponds to TRBD1 (5 bases). Trimming took off 2 bases at V and 10 bases at J, with 8 bases between the two ends. This CDR3 is 11 amino acids long. CDR1 is MNHEY, CDR2 SMNVEV, per germline (reference sequence). This CDR3 reads CASSLGAHQYF. The CDR3 region has the DNA TGTGCCAGCAGTTTAGGGGCACACCAGTACTTC.

This rearrangement joins TRBV9 to TRBJ1-5, with D hard to call. The CDR3 extends over 14 amino acids. V lost 2 bases and J 3 bases, leaving 9 bases between the germline ends. Germline CDR1 SGDLS, CDR2 YYNGEE. The CDR3 loop reads CASSVGGSNQPQHF. The CDR3 nucleotides are TGTGCCAGCAGCGTCGGCGGGTCCAATCAGCCCCAGCATTTT.

In DNA form, the CDR3 reads TGTGCCAGTAAGGTGGCAGGACAGCCCCAGCATTTT. Translated: CASKVAGQPQHF. The J gene is TRBJ1-5, the V gene TRBV19; no firm D call. The CDR3 consists of 12 residues. V dropped 7 bases and J dropped 7 bases, with 11 bases sitting between them. Germline V gene lookup returns CDR1 LNHDA and CDR2 SQIVND (reference sequence).

The chain uses TRBV6-1 and TRBJ1-5; D gene unclear. The ends were cut back, 4 bases at V and 6 bases at J, with 13 bases in the middle. The germline gives CDR1 MNHNS, CDR2 SASEGT. There are 14 residues in the CDR3. CDR3 amino acids: CASSGPNGGQPQHF. In nucleotides, the CDR3 is TGTGCCAGCAGTGGACCAAATGGAGGTCAGCCCCAGCATTTT.

The V and J genes are TRBV7-3 and TRBJ1-2; D is unresolved. This CDR3 has 13 residues. CDR1 is SGHTA, CDR2 FQGTGA, per germline. The germline V and J ends were trimmed by 1 base and 8 bases, with 11 bases remaining between them. This CDR3 reads CASSLIRGQGYTF. The CDR3 DNA reads as TGTGCCAGCAGCTTAATTAGAGGTCAGGGCTACACCTTC.

A single count supports this clone. V usage is TRBV7-2 and J usage is TRBJ2-1, with 10 positions matching TRBD2. CDR1 and CDR2 from the germline V gene are SGHTA and FQGNSA. V trimming: 1 base; J trimming: 4 bases; junction bases outside the gene matches: 1. The length of the CDR3 is 15 residues. As DNA, the CDR3 is TGTGCCAGCAGCTTAGGACTAGCGGGTTACAATGAGCAGTTCTTC. This codes for CASSLGLAGYNEQFF.

The V gene is TRBV7-9, the J gene TRBJ1-1; TRBD1 matches 10 bases. From germline, CDR1 is SEHNR and CDR2 FQNEAQ (reference sequence). The trim removed 1 base at V and 5 bases at J, leaving 1 base unmatched. This CDR3 comprises 14 residues. Here the CDR3 DNA reads TGTGCCAGCAGCTTAGGGGGACAGGGGACTGAAGCTTTCTTT. Amino acids: CASSLGGQGTEAFF.

V usage is TRBV6-1 and J usage is TRBJ2-7, with a possible D match to TRBD1 (6 bases). The length of the CDR3 is 14 residues. V gave up 8 bases and J gave up 6 bases, with 20 bases separating them. CDR1 and CDR2 from the germline V gene are MNHNS and SASEGT. The CDR3 DNA is TGTGCCAGCGCCACGAGGGGGTTCGTTCCCGAGCAGTACTTC. Translating it yields CASATRGFVPEQYF.

The chain employs TRBV18 and TRBJ1-2; D is unresolved. V was cut by 2 bases and J by 1 base, with 8 bases left in between. Germline CDR1 reads KGHSH; CDR2 reads LQKENI. This CDR3 is 14 amino acids long. The CDR3 sequence: CASSPEAVNYGYTF. The CDR3 DNA reads as TGTGCCAGCTCACCAGAAGCGGTTAACTATGGCTACACCTTC. Full variable domain (rest looked up from reference TRBV18 and TRBJ1-2): NAGVMQNPRHLVRRRGQEARLRCSPMKGHSHVYWYRQLPEEGLKFMVYLQKENIIDESGMPKERFSAEFPKEGPSILRIQQVVRGDSAAYFCASSPEAVNYGYTFGSGTRLTVV.

The gene calls are TRBV9 and TRBJ2-3; TRBD2 aligns across 9 bases. Germline trimming cut 0 bases from V and 0 bases from J; bases unmatched to any gene: 8. This CDR3 is 18 amino acids long. Germline V gives CDR1 SGDLS, CDR2 YYNGEE. CDR3 loop: CASSVGARGGRSTDTQYF. The CDR3 region has the DNA TGTGCCAGCAGCGTAGGGGCGCGGGGGGGGCGGAGCACAGATACGCAGTATTTT. Filled out from reference TRBV9 and TRBJ2-3, the complete variable domain reads DSGVTQTPKHLITATGQRVTLRCSPRSGDLSVYWYQQSLDQGLQFLIQYYNGEERAKGNILERFSAQQFPDLHSELNLSSLELGDSALYFCASSVGARGGRSTDTQYFGPGTRLTVL.

V is TRBV6-6 and J is TRBJ1-2, with D perhaps matching TRBD1 (6 bases). This CDR3 has 16 residues. V lost 2 bases, J lost 4 bases, and 17 bases lay in between. CDR1 is MNHNY and CDR2 is SVGAGI in the germline V gene (reference sequence). CDR3 bases: TGTGCCAGCAGTTACCCCGCCGGGAGGGGGAGCTATGGCTACACCTTC. It specifies CASSYPAGRGSYGYTF.

V is TRBV30 and J is TRBJ1-1, with a tentative D call TRBD1 (6 bases). There are 13 residues in the CDR3. V dropped 0 bases and J dropped 4 bases, with 9 bases sitting between them. Germline CDR1 reads GTSNPN; CDR2 reads SVGIG (reference sequence). CDR3 sequence (DNA): TGTGCCTGGAGTGTACAGGGTGCCACTGAAGCTTTCTTT. Translation: CAWSVQGATEAFF.

The J gene is TRBJ2-3, the V gene TRBV14; tentatively, D is TRBD1 (6 bases). The CDR3 contains 18 residues. V lost 4 bases and J 0 bases, leaving 20 bases between the germline ends. The V gene's germline CDR1 is SGHDN and CDR2 FVKESK. Here the CDR3 DNA reads TGTGCCAGCAGCCCCCCCCCTGGACAGTCACCTAGCACAGATACGCAGTATTTT. Amino acid sequence: CASSPPPGQSPSTDTQYF.

The chain combines TRBV11-2 with TRBJ1-6, with D tentatively TRBD1 (6 bases). Trimming left V 1 base short and J 4 bases short, with 8 bases between. The germline CDR1 and CDR2 sequences are SGHAT and FQNNGV. CDR3 length: 15 residues. CDR3 loop: CASSLVQGYNSPLHF. In nucleotides, the CDR3 is TGTGCCAGCAGCTTAGTACAGGGTTATAATTCACCCCTCCACTTT.

The rearrangement uses TRBV19 and TRBJ2-5, with TRBD1 matching over 8 bases. This CDR3 has 16 residues. CDR1 is LNHDA and CDR2 is SQIVND in the germline V gene (reference sequence). J gave up 8 bases and V 6 bases, and 17 bases lay outside the gene matches. The CDR3 region is CASSQQGALPFDTQYF. The CDR3 region has the DNA TGTGCCAGTAGCCAGCAGGGGGCCCTTCCCTTTGACACCCAGTACTTC.

J is TRBJ2-6 and V is TRBV7-6; 7 positions agree with TRBD1. This CDR3 is 17 amino acids long. Germline V lookup: CDR1 SGHVS, CDR2 FNYEAQ. V shed 7 bases and J 4 bases; nucleotides not matched to a gene: 13. Here the CDR3 reads CASTPRTGSGGANVLTF. In DNA form, the CDR3 reads TGTGCCAGCACCCCTAGGACAGGTTCCGGGGGGGCCAACGTCCTGACTTTC.

J is TRBJ1-3 and V is TRBV7-6; D may be TRBD1 (5 bases). Germline V gives CDR1 SGHVS, CDR2 FNYEAQ. The CDR3 runs to 18 residues. With 5 bases removed from V and 0 bases from J, the gap between germline ends came to 20 bases. The CDR3 here is CASSPSSGRAISGNTIYF. The CDR3 region has the DNA TGTGCCAGCAGCCCCAGCAGTGGCAGGGCCATCTCTGGAAACACCATATATTTT.

The chain uses TRBV5-6 and TRBJ1-2; no reliable D call. This CDR3 spans 14 amino acids. Looked up from germline, CDR1 is SGHDT and CDR2 is YYEEEE. Trimming left V 0 bases short and J 2 bases short, with 8 bases between. The CDR3 DNA sequence: TGTGCCAGCAGCTTGGCGACACCCAACTATGGCTACACCTTC. Residues: CASSLATPNYGYTF.

The chain has TRBV5-4 and TRBJ2-1; D is perhaps TRBD2 (6 bases). Trimming pared 3 bases from V and 7 bases from J, leaving 11 bases between. Germline V gene data show CDR1 as SGHNT and CDR2 as YYREEE (reference sequence). The CDR3 has 13 residues. CDR3 in DNA: TGTGCCAGCAGCTCCGGGGGACGTAATGAGCAGTTCTTC. Amino acid sequence: CASSSGGRNEQFF.

The chain has TRBV11-1 and TRBJ2-7; TRBD1 matches at 7 bases. The CDR3 runs 16 residues. J was trimmed by 5 bases and V by 5 bases; bases with no gene match: 15. Germline V gene sequence: CDR1 SGHAT, CDR2 FQDESV (reference sequence). Here the CDR3 reads CASSILVQGRQNEQYF. As DNA, the CDR3 is TGTGCCAGCAGCATCCTAGTACAGGGGCGGCAAAACGAGCAGTACTTC.

The V and J genes are TRBV27 and TRBJ2-7; tentatively, D is TRBD1 (5 bases). With 8 bases removed from V and 4 bases from J, the gap between germline ends came to 15 bases. Germline V lookup: CDR1 MNHEY, CDR2 SMNVEV (reference sequence). The CDR3 extends over 13 amino acids. The chain's CDR3 is CASRRQGSYEQYF. The DNA for the CDR3 is TGTGCCAGCCGACGGCAGGGATCGTACGAGCAGTACTTC.